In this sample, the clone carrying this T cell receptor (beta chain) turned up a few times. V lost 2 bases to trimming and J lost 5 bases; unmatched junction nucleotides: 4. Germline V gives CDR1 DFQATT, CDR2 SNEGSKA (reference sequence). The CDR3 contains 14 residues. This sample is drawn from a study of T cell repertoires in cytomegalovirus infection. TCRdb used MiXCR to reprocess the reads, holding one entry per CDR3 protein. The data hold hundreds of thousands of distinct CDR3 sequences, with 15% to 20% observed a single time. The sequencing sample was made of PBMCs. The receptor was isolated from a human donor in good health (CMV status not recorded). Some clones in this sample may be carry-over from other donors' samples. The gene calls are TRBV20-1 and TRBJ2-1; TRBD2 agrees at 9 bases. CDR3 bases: TGCAGTGCTAGAATAGCGGGGGCGAACAATGAGCAGTTCTTC. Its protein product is CSARIAGANNEQFF.